This T cell receptor (beta chain) was captured in a study of T cell responses to AZD1222 COVID-19 vaccine. This clone occurred a few times. Assay: immunoSEQ multiplex PCR; the TCRdb copy retains only in-frame clones and omits some. The sample lists fewer than 150,000 clones, about nine tenths occurring once. V lost 0 bases and J 0 bases, leaving 9 bases between the germline ends. The CDR3 has 15 amino acids. Germline V gene data show CDR1 as MNHNS and CDR2 as SASEGT. The chain combines TRBV6-1 with TRBJ2-7; no definite D call. Sequenced here: peripheral blood, sampled on day 0 of AZD1222 vaccination. The origin of this receptor is an adult in good health. The CDR3: CASSEAEIASYEQYF. The CDR3 region has the DNA TGTGCCAGCAGTGAAGCTGAGATAGCCTCCTACGAGCAGTACTTC.